The rows below give T cell receptor beta chains drawn from one sample of a study of graft-versus-host responses after intestinal transplantation. Measured with immunoSEQ multiplex PCR; TCRdb has only the in-frame clones, and not every one. The table shows under 140,000 clones, with around 95% occurring only once. The antigens these receptors bind are not known. The sequences come from unstimulated CD8+ T cells sorted from spleen or lymph node cells, collected before intestinal transplant. These receptor sequences come from a human donor who received an intestinal transplant. The CDR3 runs from the conserved cysteine through the conserved F or W. The D gene is left open where the match is weak. Size is stated for part of the rows, as once, few or many counts, or as a class when the clone is expanded.

d_call j_call clone_size cdr3_length v_call cdr3_aa cdr3_nt
TRBD2 TRBJ2-7 - 17 TRBV11-2 CASSLTSSLAGVYEQYF TGTGCCAGCAGCTTGACCTCCTCCCTAGCGGGAGTCTACGAGCAGTACTTC
- TRBJ1-4 - 14 TRBV28 CATGKVAEGEKLFF TGTGCCACCGGTAAAGTCGCGGAGGGAGAAAAACTGTTTTTT
- TRBJ2-1 - 14 TRBV7-9 CASSPKTSFNEQFF TGTGCCAGCAGCCCTAAGACCAGTTTCAATGAGCAGTTCTTC
TRBD1 TRBJ1-2 - 15 TRBV5-1 CASSLGTGTNYGYTF TGCGCCAGCAGCTTGGGGACAGGAACTAACTATGGCTACACCTTC
- TRBJ1-3 - 13 TRBV7-9 CASSSTTGNTIYF TGTGCCAGCAGCTCCACGACAGGCAACACCATATATTTT
TRBD1 TRBJ2-1 - 15 TRBV7-8 CASTSRGTAYNEQFF TGTGCCAGCACCTCTAGGGGGACAGCCTACAATGAGCAGTTCTTC
TRBD2 TRBJ2-1 - 15 TRBV19 CASSSLAGGSNEQFF TGTGCCAGTAGTTCCTTAGCGGGAGGAAGCAATGAGCAGTTCTTC
- TRBJ1-2 - 12 TRBV5-4 CASSSAWGGYTF TGTGCCAGCAGCTCAGCCTGGGGGGGCTACACCTTC
TRBD2 TRBJ2-1 - 17 TRBV5-4 CASSFTTSGRPNNEQFF TGTGCCAGCAGCTTCACGACTAGCGGGAGACCGAACAATGAGCAGTTCTTC
- TRBJ2-6 - 17 TRBV18 CASPRITASSGANVLTF TGTGCCAGCCCCCGGATCACGGCAAGCTCTGGGGCCAACGTCCTGACTTTC
- TRBJ1-5 few 17 TRBV15 CATSTGPQMGLNQPQHF TGTGCCACCAGCACGGGTCCCCAAATGGGGCTCAATCAGCCCCAGCATTTT
- TRBJ2-7 once 13 TRBV6-5 CASSYGENYEQYF TGTGCCAGCAGTTACGGGGAGAACTACGAGCAGTACTTC
- TRBJ2-3 - 16 TRBV4-1 CASSQGKGGSTDTQYF TGCGCCAGCAGCCAAGGAAAGGGCGGTAGCACAGATACGCAGTATTTT
TRBD2 TRBJ2-1 - 13 TRBV28 CAITGTTYNEQFF TGTGCCATAACCGGGACTACCTACAATGAGCAGTTCTTC
- TRBJ1-1 - 13 TRBV19 CASSIGGYTEAFF TGTGCCAGTAGTATAGGGGGGTACACTGAAGCTTTCTTT
- TRBJ2-7 - 14 TRBV5-1 CASSSRVSSYEQYF TGCGCCAGCAGCTCCCGGGTCAGCTCCTACGAGCAGTACTTC
- TRBJ1-2 - 14 TRBV5-8 CASRPTGSNYGYTF TGTGCCAGCAGGCCCACAGGGTCTAACTATGGCTACACCTTC
TRBD1 TRBJ2-7 - 15 TRBV19 CASSAGTGFPYEQYF TGTGCCAGTAGTGCCGGGACAGGGTTTCCCTACGAGCAGTACTTC
- TRBJ1-2 - 16 TRBV28 CASSLREGQLRGGYTF TGTGCCAGCAGTTTAAGGGAGGGGCAGCTCCGGGGAGGCTACACCTTC
- TRBJ1-1 - 13 TRBV27 CASSPLGGTEAFF TGTGCCAGCAGCCCCCTTGGGGGCACTGAAGCTTTCTTT
- TRBJ2-1 - 13 TRBV5-1 CASSTGERVEQFF TGCGCCAGCAGCACGGGAGAGAGAGTTGAGCAGTTCTTC
- TRBJ2-1 - 12 TRBV6-5 CASSDYPGDRFF TGTGCCAGCAGTGACTATCCGGGGGACAGGTTCTTC
TRBD1 TRBJ1-2 - 15 TRBV9 CASSVGQGKNYGYTF TGTGCCAGCAGCGTGGGACAGGGAAAGAACTATGGCTACACCTTC
- TRBJ2-7 - 12 TRBV7-9 CASSRGYDEQYF TGTGCCAGCAGCAGGGGTTACGACGAGCAGTACTTC
- TRBJ1-1 - 17 TRBV7-9 CASSLGTWGDMNTEAFF TGTGCCAGCAGCTTAGGGACATGGGGTGACATGAACACTGAAGCTTTCTTT
TRBD2 TRBJ2-3 once 15 TRBV2 CASSEETSGTDTQYF TGTGCCAGCAGTGAAGAGACTAGCGGCACAGATACGCAGTATTTT
- TRBJ2-7 - 14 TRBV27 CASSLSGTSYEQYF TGTGCCAGCAGTTTATCGGGCACATCCTACGAGCAGTACTTC
- TRBJ1-1 once 10 TRBV20-1 CSARATEAFF TGCAGTGCTAGAGCGACTGAAGCTTTCTTT
- TRBJ2-1 - 13 TRBV27 CASSAGLHNEQFF TGTGCCAGCAGTGCGGGACTCCACAATGAGCAGTTCTTC
TRBD2 TRBJ2-1 - 15 TRBV19 CASSHGASGYNEQFF TGTGCCAGTAGCCATGGGGCTAGCGGGTACAATGAGCAGTTCTTC
- TRBJ2-2 - 16 TRBV13 CASRDETAPNTGELFF TGTGCCAGCAGGGACGAGACAGCTCCGAACACCGGGGAGCTGTTTTTT